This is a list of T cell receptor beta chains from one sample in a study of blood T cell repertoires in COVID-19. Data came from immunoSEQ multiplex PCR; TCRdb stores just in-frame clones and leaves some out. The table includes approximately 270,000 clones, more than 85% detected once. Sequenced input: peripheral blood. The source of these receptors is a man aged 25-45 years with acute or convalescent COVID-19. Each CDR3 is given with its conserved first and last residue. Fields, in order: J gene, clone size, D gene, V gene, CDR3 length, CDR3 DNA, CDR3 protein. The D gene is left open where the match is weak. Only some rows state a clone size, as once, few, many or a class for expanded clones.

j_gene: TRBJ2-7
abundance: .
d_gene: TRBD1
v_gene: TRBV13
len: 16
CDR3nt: TGTGCCAGCAGCCCAAGAGGGACAGCGACCTACTACGAGCAGTACTTC
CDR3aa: CASSPRGTATYYEQYF

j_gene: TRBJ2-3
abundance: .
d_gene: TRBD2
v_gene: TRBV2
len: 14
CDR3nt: TGTGCCAGCATTTGGACTAGCGGCACAGATACGCAGTATTTT
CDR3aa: CASIWTSGTDTQYF

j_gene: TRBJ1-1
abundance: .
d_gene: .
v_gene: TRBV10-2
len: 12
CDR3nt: TGCGCCAGCAGTGATATCGGGTCGTCAGCTTTCTTT
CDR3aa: CASSDIGSSAFF

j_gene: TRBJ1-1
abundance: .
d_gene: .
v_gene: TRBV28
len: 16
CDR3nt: TGTGCCAGCAGACTCAAATGGAGGGCTTCGAACACTGAAGCTTTCTTT
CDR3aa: CASRLKWRASNTEAFF

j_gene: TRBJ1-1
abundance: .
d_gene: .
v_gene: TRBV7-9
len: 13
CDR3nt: TGTGCCAGCACCCTTACGGGGGTAGGTGAAGCTTTCTTT
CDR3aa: CASTLTGVGEAFF

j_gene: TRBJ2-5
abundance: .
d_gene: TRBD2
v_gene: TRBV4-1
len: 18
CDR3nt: TGCGCCAACAGCCAAGATTTTCTAGCGGGGCTGAGTGGAGAGACCCAGTACTTC
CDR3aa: CANSQDFLAGLSGETQYF

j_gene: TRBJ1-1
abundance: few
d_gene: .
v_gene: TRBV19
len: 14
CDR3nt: TGTGCCAGTAGTTACCGGAGAAAGAACACTGAAGCTTTCTTT
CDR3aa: CASSYRRKNTEAFF

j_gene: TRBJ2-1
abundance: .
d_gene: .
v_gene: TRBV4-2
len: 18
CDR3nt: TGTGCCAGCAGCCAACCAGACACGTGGACTATCTCCTACAATGAGCAGTTCTTC
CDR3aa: CASSQPDTWTISYNEQFF

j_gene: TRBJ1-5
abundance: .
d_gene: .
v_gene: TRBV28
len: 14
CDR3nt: TGTGCCAGCAGTTTGTTGGGGGCAACTCAGCCCCAGCATTTT
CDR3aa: CASSLLGATQPQHF

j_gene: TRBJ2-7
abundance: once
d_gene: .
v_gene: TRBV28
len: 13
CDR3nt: TGTGCCAGCAGCGCGGGACCGGCCTACGAGCAGTACTTC
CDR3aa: CASSAGPAYEQYF

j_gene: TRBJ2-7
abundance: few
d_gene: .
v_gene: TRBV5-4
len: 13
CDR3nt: TGTGCCAGCAGTCCGGATAACCAGGGCGAGCAGTACTTC
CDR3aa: CASSPDNQGEQYF

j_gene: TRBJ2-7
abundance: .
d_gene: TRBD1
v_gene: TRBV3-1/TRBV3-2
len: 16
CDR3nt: TGTGCCAGCAGCCACGCCAGGGGGACAACTGTTTACGAGCAGTACTTC
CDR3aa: CASSHARGTTVYEQYF

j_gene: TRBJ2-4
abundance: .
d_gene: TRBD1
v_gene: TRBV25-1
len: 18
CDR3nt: TGTGCCAGCAGTGACTCCCTCTCCGGGACAGATGGCAAAAACATTCAGTACTTC
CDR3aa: CASSDSLSGTDGKNIQYF

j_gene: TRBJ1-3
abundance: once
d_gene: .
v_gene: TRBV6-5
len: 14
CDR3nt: TGTGCCAGCAGTTTAGACAGGTCCGGAAACACCATATATTTT
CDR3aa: CASSLDRSGNTIYF